One and the same sample provided the 23 T cell receptor beta chains below, sequenced in a study of a mutant IDH1 vaccine in newly diagnosed glioma. TCRdb keeps only in-frame clones here, not all; method: immunoSEQ multiplex PCR. The data show 50,000 to 70,000 clones, with approximately 87% seen just once and 1.1% to 1.5% held by the top ten. The sample's time point: week 23, last vaccination. The study gave 300 ug of mutant IDH1 20-mer peptide per vaccine dose, with topical imiquimod. These receptors lack a known antigen. The source material was PBMCs, sampled from a glioma patient whose treatment included an IDH1 peptide vaccine. The receptors shown here come from a man aged 35-49 years with glioma.

The chain links TRBV27 to TRBJ2-7; 11 bases line up with TRBD2. The germline V gene has CDR1 MNHEY and CDR2 SMNVEV (reference sequence). The junction had 4 bases not matched to a gene; V was cut back by 5 bases and J by 1 base. The CDR3 totals 15 residues. CDR3 bases: TGTGCCAGCAGTACTAGCGGGAGTCCGTCCTACGAGCAGTACTTC. Translation: CASSTSGSPSYEQYF.

This clone came up once. The chain joins TRBV18 to TRBJ1-1; D is unclear. The V end lost 2 bases, the J end lost 1 base, and 8 bases lay between the germline ends. This CDR3 has 14 amino acids. Germline CDR1 KGHSH, CDR2 LQKENI. The CDR3 nucleotides read TGTGCCAGCTCACCATCGATGAGGAACACTGAAGCTTTCTTT. As protein: CASSPSMRNTEAFF.

The chain is built from TRBV6-7 and TRBJ1-2; 9 bases match TRBD1. Being an ORF, TRBV6-7 has a function that is uncertain. Losses at the gene ends were 8 bases for V and 6 bases for J; bases not matched to a gene: 10. The length of the CDR3 is 14 residues. CDR3 DNA: TGTGCCAGCCCCTCCCCGGGACAGGGTCATGGCTACACCTTC. This sequence encodes CASPSPGQGHGYTF.

V usage is TRBV11-3 and J usage is TRBJ1-1; D possibly corresponds to TRBD1 (5 bases). The CDR3 totals 15 residues. Germline CDR1 and CDR2: SGHNT and YENEEA. V was pared by 1 base and J by 4 bases, with 13 bases between. The CDR3 loop is CASSLGEGRTTEAFF. DNA of the CDR3: TGTGCCAGCAGCTTAGGGGAGGGGAGGACCACTGAAGCTTTCTTT.

The gene calls are TRBV12-1 and TRBJ1-1; the D call in the table, TRBD1, was not verified against the DNA. TRBV12-1 is labeled a pseudogene. The CDR3 length is 13 residues. The CDR3 DNA reads TGTGCCAGCAGACCGACAGGGGGCACTGAAGCTTTCTTT. It is translated as CASRPTGGTEAFF.

CDR3 sequence (DNA): TGTGCCAGCAGCGTTCCGGGGACGGTTACCTACGAGCAGTACTTC. Protein: CASSVPGTVTYEQYF. V and J are TRBV7-9 and TRBJ2-7; D assignment may be TRBD1 or TRBD2 (5 bases each). Trimming shortened V by 5 bases and J by 2 bases, and 16 bases separated the two germline ends. The germline gives CDR1 SEHNR, CDR2 FQNEAQ (reference sequence). The CDR3 is made up of 15 amino acids. The full variable domain, with the rest looked up from reference TRBV7-9 and TRBJ2-7, is DTGVSQNPRHKITKRGQNVTFRCDPISEHNRLYWYRQTLGQGPEFLTYFQNEAQLEKSRLLSDRFSAERPKGSFSTLEIQRTEQGDSAMYLCASSVPGTVTYEQYFGPGTRLTVT.

The chain couples TRBV4-2 to TRBJ2-1; 7 positions agree with TRBD2. From germline, CDR1 is LGHNA and CDR2 YNFKEQ. This CDR3 is built from 15 residues. Trimming removed 0 bases from V and 13 bases from J; junction bases left unmatched: 12. The CDR3 reads CASSQDLAEVPPQFF. The CDR3 DNA follows: TGTGCCAGCAGCCAAGACCTAGCGGAGGTTCCCCCACAGTTCTTC.

This rearrangement joins TRBV29-1 to TRBJ2-4; 13 positions match TRBD2. The CDR3 totals 17 residues. CDR1 and CDR2 (germline): SQVTM, ANQGSEA. The trim removed 7 bases at V and 3 bases at J, leaving 12 bases unmatched. The CDR3 coding sequence is TGCAGCGCCTTAGGGACTAGCGGGAACTGGGGCAAAAACATTCAGTACTTC. This encodes CSALGTSGNWGKNIQYF. Variable domain in full (rest from reference TRBV29-1 and TRBJ2-4): SAVISQKPSRDICQRGTSLTIQCQVDSQVTMMFWYRQQPGQSLTLIATANQGSEATYESGFVIDKFPISRPNLTFSTLTVSNMSPEDSSIYLCSALGTSGNWGKNIQYFGAGTRLSVL.

The genes are TRBV7-8 and TRBJ2-1; 7 bases map to TRBD2. Trimming removed 2 bases from V and 5 bases from J; junction bases left unmatched: 15. The germline CDR1 and CDR2 sequences are SGHVS and FQNEAQ. The CDR3 has 18 residues. The CDR3 here is CASSLKVLGSGYHNEQFF. The CDR3 DNA follows: TGTGCCAGCAGCTTAAAGGTTTTGGGTAGCGGGTACCACAATGAGCAGTTCTTC.

CDR3 region: CASSQTAGGITEAFF. The CDR3 DNA sequence: TGTGCCAGCAGCCAGACGGCGGGGGGGATCACTGAAGCTTTCTTT. The chain employs TRBV14 and TRBJ1-1; a possible D gene is TRBD1 (5 bases). Germline loops: CDR1 SGHDN, CDR2 FVKESK. The CDR3 extends over 15 amino acids. Between the trimmed V and J ends, which lost 3 bases and 4 bases, there was a span of 15 bases.

This clone was observed once. The J gene is TRBJ2-3, the V gene TRBV4-3; 7 nucleotides align to TRBD2. This CDR3 is 16 amino acids long. V shed 6 bases and J 0 bases; nucleotides not matched to a gene: 9. The germline V gene encodes CDR1 LGHNA and CDR2 YSLEER. CDR3 sequence reads: CASSQRLASSTDTQYF. In DNA form, the CDR3 reads TGCGCCAGCAGTCAAAGACTAGCCTCTAGCACAGATACGCAGTATTTT.

This clone was detected a few times. The chain is built from TRBV9 and TRBJ2-3; perhaps D is TRBD1 or TRBD2 (5 bases each). Germline CDR1 and CDR2: SGDLS and YYNGEE. V was pared by 4 bases and J by 4 bases, with 22 bases between. This CDR3 spans 17 amino acids. The CDR3: CASSPRVPEGVADTQYF. The CDR3, as DNA: TGTGCCAGCAGCCCCAGGGTACCAGAGGGAGTTGCAGATACGCAGTATTTT.

The chain carries TRBV7-2 and TRBJ2-7; D gene ambiguous. Germline lookup yields CDR1 SGHTA and CDR2 FQGNSA. The CDR3 sequence is 14 residues long. V gave up 0 bases and J gave up 4 bases, with 10 bases separating them. The CDR3 spells CASSLAFLSYEQYF. CDR3 DNA: TGTGCCAGCAGCTTAGCGTTCCTCAGTTACGAGCAGTACTTC.

V is TRBV6-6 and J is TRBJ1-1, with TRBD1 matching 8 bases. The CDR3 sequence is 13 residues long. The germline V gene has CDR1 MNHNY and CDR2 SVGAGI (reference sequence). V lost 6 bases to trimming and J lost 7 bases; unmatched junction nucleotides: 7. CDR3 in DNA: TGTGCCAGCAGCCGTGACAGGGGTGATGAAGCTTTCTTT. It is translated as CASSRDRGDEAFF.

The chain joins TRBV6-1 to TRBJ2-7; D might be TRBD2 (5 bases). V lost 5 bases and J lost 11, with 13 bases in between. CDR3 size: 11 residues. Looked up from germline, CDR1 is MNHNS and CDR2 is SASEGT. CDR3 bases: TGTGCCAGCAGTTTTGCGGAGGTCAAGTACTTC. Protein sequence: CASSFAEVKYF.

The chain employs TRBV6-5 and TRBJ2-7; D gene ambiguous. There are 14 residues in the CDR3. Germline values: CDR1 MNHEY, CDR2 SVGAGI. Trimming pared 0 bases from V and 2 bases from J, leaving 8 bases between. The CDR3 DNA is TGTGCCAGCAGTTACTCAAGCCGGGCCTACGAGCAGTACTTC. Protein sequence: CASSYSSRAYEQYF.

This rearrangement joins TRBV20-1 to TRBJ1-2; D is unclear. V lost 3 bases and J lost 3, with 5 bases in between. CDR3 length: 11 residues. CDR1 is DFQATT and CDR2 is SNEGSKA in the germline V gene (reference sequence). The CDR3 nucleotides read TGCAGTGCTAGGGCTGACTATGGCTACACCTTC. Its protein product is CSARADYGYTF.

The rearrangement joins TRBV4-3 to TRBJ1-1; 7 bases agree with TRBD1. This CDR3 region has 16 residues. CDR1 and CDR2 from the germline V gene are LGHNA and YSLEER. V lost 0 bases, J lost 5 bases, and 9 bases stayed unmatched. CDR3 sequence reads: CASSQDFRAGGTEAFF. The CDR3 bases are TGCGCCAGCAGCCAAGATTTTCGGGCAGGGGGAACTGAAGCTTTCTTT.

The chain combines TRBV7-9 with TRBJ2-7, with D hard to call. The germline gives CDR1 SEHNR, CDR2 FQNEAQ (reference sequence). Trimming removed 8 bases at V and 7 bases at J, with 18 bases between. The CDR3 covers 13 residues. The CDR3 coding sequence is TGTGCCAGCCGCGCATCCGAACACCTGGAGCAGTACTTC. It codes for CASRASEHLEQYF.

V gene TRBV2 combines with J gene TRBJ2-1; no firm D call. The CDR3 contains 11 residues. V lost 7 bases and J lost 4, with 5 bases in between. In germline, CDR1 is SNHLY, CDR2 FYNNEI. CDR3 nucleotide sequence: TGTGCCAGCAACAGATACAATGAGCAGTTCTTC. Its protein product is CASNRYNEQFF. The whole variable domain, filled in from reference TRBV2 and TRBJ2-1, reads EPEVTQTPSHQVTQMGQEVILRCVPISNHLYFYWYRQILGQKVEFLVSFYNNEISEKSEIFDDQFSVERPDGSNFTLKIRSTKLEDSAMYFCASNRYNEQFFGPGTRLTVL.

The rearrangement joins TRBV7-2 to TRBJ2-2, with unresolved D. Deletions cut 6 bases from V and 8 bases from J, with 4 bases between. This CDR3 spans 10 amino acids. Germline CDR1 reads SGHTA; CDR2 reads FQGNSA. This chain's CDR3 is CASRGGELFF. CDR3 bases: TGTGCCAGCAGGGGGGGGGAGCTGTTTTTT. The full variable domain, completed using reference TRBV7-2 and TRBJ2-2, is GAGVSQSPSNKVTEKGKDVELRCDPISGHTALYWYRQSLGQGLEFLIYFQGNSAPDKSGLPSDRFSAERTGGSVSTLTIQRTQQEDSAVYLCASRGGELFFGEGSRLTVL.

This chain uses TRBV5-6 with TRBJ2-1; D is undetermined. The germline gives CDR1 SGHDT, CDR2 YYEEEE. This CDR3 region has 15 residues. V dropped 4 bases and J dropped 1 base, with 12 bases sitting between them. As DNA, the CDR3 is TGTGCCAGCAGCCTTGACTCCATTTCCTACAATGAGCAGTTCTTC. Residues: CASSLDSISYNEQFF.

The rearrangement joins TRBV15 to TRBJ1-1; D is undetermined. V dropped 5 bases and J dropped 4 bases, with 14 bases sitting between them. This CDR3 has 14 amino acids. CDR1 and CDR2 (germline): LNHNV, YYDKDF (reference sequence). Here the CDR3 reads CATSWNAGATEAFF. The CDR3 nucleotides read TGTGCCACCAGCTGGAACGCCGGAGCCACTGAAGCTTTCTTT.